The TCR beta chain described here comes from a study of T cells after yellow fever vaccination. Study results and caveats: Clonotype sharing between CD4 and CD8 compartments was small. Most clones from primary vaccination resurfaced after the booster (approximately 97% CD4, 88% CD8).

The germline V gene encodes CDR1 LNHDA and CDR2 SQIVND (reference sequence). Losses at the gene ends were 3 bases for V and 3 bases for J; bases not matched to a gene: 5. There are 15 residues in the CDR3. MiXCR, run by TCRdb on the 5' RACE reads, gives a single entry per CDR3 protein. The data hold around 88,000 distinct CDR3 sequences, with about an eighth observed a single time. This clonotype came up a few times. The V call is TRBV19, the J call TRBJ1-5; TRBD1 aligns across 7 bases. This receptor was taken from a man aged 18-30 years who received the YFV17D yellow fever vaccine. The starting material was CD8+ T cells not binding an NS4B(214-222) dextramer, sorted from PBMCs, obtained less than 25 days after the first yellow fever vaccination. The CDR3 nucleotides read TGTGCCAGTAGTATCGGGAGGGGGCCCAATCAGCCCCAGCATTTT. Its translation: CASSIGRGPNQPQHF.